Below are 9 T cell receptor beta chains sequenced from a single sample in a study of blood T cell repertoires in COVID-19. This table comes from immunoSEQ multiplex PCR, and its TCRdb copy is limited to in-frame clones, with some not included. The sample comprises approximately 170,000 clones, about 88% of which are singletons, and roughly a sixth rests with the top ten. Sequences were obtained from peripheral blood. The origin of the receptors is a man aged 55 to 70 with active or convalescent COVID-19.

The J gene is TRBJ1-5, the V gene TRBV2; D ambiguous. The CDR3 covers 13 residues. V was trimmed by 6 bases and J by 0 bases, leaving 6 bases between them. The V gene's germline CDR1 is SNHLY and CDR2 FYNNEI. The CDR3 region has the DNA TGTGCCAGCAGGCCGAGTAGCAATCAGCCCCAGCATTTT. Its translation: CASRPSSNQPQHF.

The chain recombines TRBV4-1 with TRBJ2-7; 10 nucleotides line up with TRBD2. The CDR3 consists of 13 residues. Germline V gives CDR1 MGHRA, CDR2 YSYEKL. After removal of 8 bases from V and 5 bases from J, the junction contained 6 bases not matched to a gene. CDR3 loop: CASASGTSDEQYF. The DNA of the CDR3 is TGCGCCAGCGCTTCCGGGACTAGCGACGAGCAGTACTTC.

The chain is built from TRBV5-1 and TRBJ2-1, with 7 bases that match TRBD2. J gave up 2 bases and V 4 bases, and 3 bases lay outside the gene matches. The CDR3 contains 14 residues. Germline loops: CDR1 SGHRS, CDR2 YFSETQ. The CDR3 region has the DNA TGCGCCAGCAGCCCTAGCGGAACCTACAATGAGCAGTTCTTC. Its translation is CASSPSGTYNEQFF.

This clone has a single count. The chain uses TRBV18 and TRBJ2-1, with 10 bases fitting TRBD2. Germline V CDR1 and CDR2: KGHSH, LQKENI. This CDR3 is 15 amino acids long. The V gene end was trimmed by 3 bases and the J gene end by 4 bases; junction bases not matched to a gene: 3. CDR3 DNA: TGTGCCAGCTCACCGGCTAGCGGGGGATACAATGAGCAGTTCTTC. Encoded protein: CASSPASGGYNEQFF.

There are a few counts of this clone. The rearrangement links TRBV18 to TRBJ1-4; 8 bases fit TRBD1. This CDR3 is 14 amino acids long. CDR1 is KGHSH, CDR2 LQKENI, per germline. V was clipped by 3 bases and J by 7 bases; unmatched bases: 4. CDR3 nucleotides: TGTGCCAGCTCACCCGGACAGGGCCCTGAAAAACTGTTTTTT. This gives the protein CASSPGQGPEKLFF. The full variable domain, completed using reference TRBV18 and TRBJ1-4, is NAGVMQNPRHLVRRRGQEARLRCSPMKGHSHVYWYRQLPEEGLKFMVYLQKENIIDESGMPKERFSAEFPKEGPSILRIQQVVRGDSAAYFCASSPGQGPEKLFFGSGTQLSVL.

V gene TRBV5-1 combines with J gene TRBJ2-7; 13 positions agree with TRBD2. Per the germline V gene, CDR1 is SGHRS and CDR2 is YFSETQ. V lost 3 bases and J lost 5; bases outside the gene matches: 5. The CDR3 contains 15 residues. CDR3 DNA sequence: TGCGCCAGCAGCTCGCGGACTAGCGGGAGTCACGAGCAGTACTTC. It encodes CASSSRTSGSHEQYF.

This chain joins TRBV7-2 and TRBJ2-1; D possibly corresponds to TRBD2 (5 bases). Germline loops: CDR1 SGHTA, CDR2 FQGNSA. The ends were cut back, 5 bases at V and 10 bases at J, with 15 bases in the middle. The CDR3 has 13 amino acids. CDR3 residues: CASSPQSSLEQFF. CDR3 in DNA: TGTGCCAGCAGCCCGCAGTCTAGCCTCGAGCAGTTCTTC.

The gene calls are TRBV3-1 (or the pseudogene TRBV3-2) and TRBJ1-2; 8 nucleotides line up with TRBD1. Losses at the gene ends were 4 bases for V and 2 bases for J; bases not matched to a gene: 3. This CDR3 has 14 amino acids. Germline CDR1 is LGHDT and CDR2 is YNNKEL (reference sequence). For the CDR3, the DNA is TGTGCCAGCAGCCCCGGGACAGGAAACTATGGCTACACCTTC. It translates to CASSPGTGNYGYTF.

The chain joins TRBV7-9 to TRBJ1-1; D ambiguous. Per germline, CDR1 SEHNR and CDR2 FQNEAQ (reference sequence). This CDR3 spans 13 amino acids. V was trimmed by 7 bases and J by 1 base, leaving 10 bases between them. CDR3 coding DNA: TGTGCCAGCACCCGAATCGGGAACACTGAAGCTTTCTTT. As protein: CASTRIGNTEAFF. Using reference TRBV7-9 and TRBJ1-1 for the parts outside the CDR3, the full variable domain is DTGVSQNPRHKITKRGQNVTFRCDPISEHNRLYWYRQTLGQGPEFLTYFQNEAQLEKSRLLSDRFSAERPKGSFSTLEIQRTEQGDSAMYLCASTRIGNTEAFFGQGTRLTVV.